The 20 T cell receptor beta chains below were found in one sample sequenced in a study of blood T cell repertoires in COVID-19. Method: immunoSEQ multiplex PCR; TCRdb's copy keeps in-frame clones and lacks some. The data show about 95,000 clones, roughly 90% seen once. Sequenced material: peripheral blood. The receptors shown here come from a man aged 50-60 years with COVID-19, enrolled during active disease.

This rearrangement joins TRBV18 to TRBJ2-1; TRBD1 is a possible D gene (9 bases). CDR3 length: 19 residues. V was clipped by 4 bases and J by 5 bases, with 27 bases between them. Germline V CDR1 and CDR2: KGHSH, LQKENI. The CDR3 spells CASSLYPGTGNGRDNEQFF. The CDR3, as DNA: TGTGCCAGCTCACTATATCCCGGGACAGGGAACGGGAGGGACAATGAGCAGTTCTTC. The full variable domain, completed using reference TRBV18 and TRBJ2-1, is NAGVMQNPRHLVRRRGQEARLRCSPMKGHSHVYWYRQLPEEGLKFMVYLQKENIIDESGMPKERFSAEFPKEGPSILRIQQVVRGDSAAYFCASSLYPGTGNGRDNEQFFGPGTRLTVL.

The J gene is TRBJ1-1, the V gene TRBV6-2 or TRBV6-3; no clear D. V lost 0 bases and J 3 bases, leaving 5 bases between the germline ends. The CDR3 is 13 amino acids. Germline-derived CDR1 and CDR2 are MNHEY and SVGEGT. CDR3 in amino acids: CASSYSADTEAFF. The CDR3 region has the DNA TGTGCCAGCAGTTACTCGGCGGACACTGAAGCTTTCTTT.

Worth noting for this clone: Sequence at one end of the junction differs from germline and may be a read error. This sequence joins TRBV5-8 and TRBJ1-1; D ambiguous. From germline, CDR1 is SGHTS and CDR2 YDEGEE. This CDR3 has 12 amino acids. CDR3: CASSFRNSEAFF. DNA for the CDR3: TGTGCCAGCAGCTTTAGGAACAGTGAAGCTTTCTTT.

The chain carries TRBV14 and TRBJ1-1; no definite D call. Looked up from germline, CDR1 is SGHDN and CDR2 is FVKESK. Trimming took 2 bases from V and 1 from J, leaving 8 bases between them. The CDR3 extends over 14 amino acids. CDR3 sequence reads: CASSQRYRNTEAFF. CDR3 nucleotide sequence: TGTGCCAGCAGCCAACGGTACAGGAACACTGAAGCTTTCTTT.

V gene TRBV10-3 combines with J gene TRBJ1-1; D ambiguous. CDR1 and CDR2 from the germline V gene are ENHRY and SYGVKD. Trimming left V 6 bases short and J 3 bases short, with 11 bases between. This CDR3 is 13 amino acids long. This CDR3 is CAISETRDTEAFF. The CDR3 DNA reads as TGTGCCATCAGCGAAACGAGGGACACTGAAGCTTTCTTT.

This clone was found a few times. The V gene is TRBV29-1, the J gene TRBJ1-2; D is undetermined. V shed 0 bases and J shed 0 bases, with 11 bases lying between them. This CDR3 is built from 15 residues. The germline gives CDR1 SQVTM, CDR2 ANQGSEA. Written as DNA, the CDR3 is TGCAGCGTTGAAGAGGTTTCGGGGTCTAACTATGGCTACACCTTC. Its translation: CSVEEVSGSNYGYTF.

This chain uses TRBV4-3 with TRBJ2-1, with TRBD2 matching over 7 bases. V shed 3 bases and J 8 bases; nucleotides not matched to a gene: 4. This CDR3 comprises 13 residues. Germline CDR1 reads LGHNA; CDR2 reads YSLEER. The CDR3 DNA follows: TGCGCCAGCAGCCAGCTAGCGGACTATGAGCAGTTCTTC. Protein: CASSQLADYEQFF.

J is TRBJ2-3 and V is TRBV5-1; D is perhaps TRBD1 (6 bases). This CDR3 region has 14 residues. In germline, CDR1 is SGHRS, CDR2 YFSETQ. V gave up 4 bases and J gave up 2 bases, with 11 bases separating them. The CDR3 DNA reads as TGCGCCAGCAGCGCAGGGGACCCCACAGATACGCAGTATTTT. Residues: CASSAGDPTDTQYF.

The rearrangement joins TRBV7-6 to TRBJ1-4, with D possibly matching TRBD1 (5 bases). The CDR3 runs 14 residues. The ends were cut back, 6 bases at V and 8 bases at J, with 16 bases in the middle. CDR1 SGHVS and CDR2 FNYEAQ come from the germline V gene. The DNA of the CDR3 is TGTGCCAGCAGGGGGGGAGGAGGGGAAGAAAAACTGTTTTTT. It specifies CASRGGGGEEKLFF.

The chain is built from TRBV3-1 (or the pseudogene TRBV3-2) and TRBJ1-3; 7 bases are a match to TRBD1. CDR1 is LGHDT and CDR2 is YNNKEL in the germline V gene (reference sequence). This CDR3 contains 15 residues. J lost 4 bases, V lost 0 bases, and 3 bases had no gene match. The CDR3 is CASSQETRGGNTIYF. The CDR3 coding sequence is TGTGCCAGCAGCCAAGAGACCAGGGGGGGAAACACCATATATTTT.

The chain employs TRBV5-1 and TRBJ2-7; D is perhaps TRBD1 (5 bases). The germline V gene has CDR1 SGHRS and CDR2 YFSETQ. There are 13 residues in the CDR3. The V and J ends lost 4 bases and 3 bases respectively, with 11 bases between them. This chain's CDR3 is CASSPDTFYEQYF. CDR3 nucleotide sequence: TGCGCCAGCAGCCCGGACACCTTCTACGAGCAGTACTTC.

The chain combines TRBV18 with TRBJ2-5; TRBD2 agrees at 8 bases. Germline V gene lookup returns CDR1 KGHSH and CDR2 LQKENI. Trimming took 5 bases from V and 5 from J; bases not matched to a gene: 10. This CDR3 has 15 residues. CDR3 residues: CASSSSAGVRETQYF. Here the CDR3 DNA reads TGTGCCAGCTCATCCTCAGCGGGGGTTAGGGAGACCCAGTACTTC.

The genes are TRBV9 and TRBJ1-4; the D gene is possibly TRBD1 (6 bases). Per the germline V gene, CDR1 is SGDLS and CDR2 is YYNGEE. V was pared by 4 bases and J by 1 base, with 11 bases between. This CDR3 has 15 residues. The CDR3 sequence is CASSSIQGTNEKLFF. CDR3 bases: TGTGCCAGCAGCAGCATACAGGGAACTAATGAAAAACTGTTTTTT.

The chain couples TRBV7-6 to TRBJ1-6, with 7 bases identical to TRBD1. The ends lost 5 bases at V and 6 bases at J; junction bases unmatched: 19. Germline V lookup: CDR1 SGHVS, CDR2 FNYEAQ. This CDR3 contains 19 residues. CDR3 residues: CASSAKEEGARGFNSPLHF. For the CDR3, the DNA is TGTGCCAGCAGCGCCAAAGAGGAGGGGGCAAGGGGATTTAATTCACCCCTCCACTTT.

The rearrangement joins TRBV19 to TRBJ1-2; 7 nucleotides line up with TRBD1. CDR1 and CDR2 (germline): LNHDA, SQIVND (reference sequence). This CDR3 is 16 amino acids long. With V trimmed by 3 bases and J by 0 bases, 7 bases remained unmatched. For the CDR3, the DNA is TGTGCCAGTAGTATCCGGGACAGCAAAACTAACTATGGCTACACCTTC. This codes for CASSIRDSKTNYGYTF.

This sequence joins TRBV12-5 and TRBJ2-1; 12 nucleotides line up with TRBD2. The germline gives CDR1 LGHNT, CDR2 FRNRAP. The CDR3 extends over 17 amino acids. The V segment lost 5 bases and the J segment 7 bases; nucleotides outside the gene matches: 12. CDR3 residues: CASGPGLAGLLGNEQFF. CDR3 nucleotides: TGTGCTAGTGGTCCCGGACTAGCGGGGCTGCTGGGGAATGAGCAGTTCTTC. Using reference TRBV12-5 and TRBJ2-1 for the parts outside the CDR3, the full variable domain is DARVTQTPRHKVTEMGQEVTMRCQPILGHNTVFWYRQTMMQGLELLAYFRNRAPLDDSGMPKDRFSAEMPDATLATLKIQPSEPRDSAVYFCASGPGLAGLLGNEQFFGPGTRLTVL.

The gene calls are TRBV5-1 and TRBJ1-2; TRBD1 matches 8 bases. The V gene end was trimmed by 0 bases and the J gene end by 4 bases; junction bases not matched to a gene: 5. Germline V gives CDR1 SGHRS, CDR2 YFSETQ. The CDR3 loop spans 15 amino acids. The CDR3 DNA reads TGCGCCAGCAGCTTGGGGGCAGGGGGCAGCTATGGCTACACCTTC. The encoded protein is CASSLGAGGSYGYTF.

This chain links TRBV28 with TRBJ2-5; no clear D gene. CDR1 MDHEN and CDR2 SYDVKM come from the germline V gene. V shed 7 bases and J shed 5 bases, with 14 bases lying between them. This CDR3 region has 13 residues. In DNA form, the CDR3 reads TGTGCCAGCAACATGCCAGGCCGGGAGACCCAGTACTTC. It translates to CASNMPGRETQYF.

The chain links TRBV7-9 to TRBJ1-2, with a tentative D call TRBD1 (5 bases). The CDR3 covers 14 residues. Per the germline V gene, CDR1 is SEHNR and CDR2 is FQNEAQ (reference sequence). Between the trimmed V and J ends, which lost 7 bases and 0 bases, there was a span of 12 bases. CDR3 in amino acids: CASTQGGTNYGYTF. The CDR3 DNA sequence: TGTGCCAGCACCCAGGGTGGCACTAACTATGGCTACACCTTC.

V gene TRBV27 combines with J gene TRBJ1-4, with 7 nucleotides matching TRBD1. Germline V gene lookup returns CDR1 MNHEY and CDR2 SMNVEV (reference sequence). J lost 5 bases, V lost 1 base, and 4 bases had no gene match. This CDR3 is 15 amino acids long. DNA for the CDR3: TGTGCCAGCAGTTTATGGGGACAGTCAAATGAAAAACTGTTTTTT. Protein sequence: CASSLWGQSNEKLFF.